The rows below give T cell receptor beta chains drawn from one sample of a study of blood T cell repertoires in COVID-19. Sequenced by immunoSEQ multiplex PCR; TCRdb stores in-frame clones only, minus some. Among under 250,000 clones listed, around 82% were seen once. The sequencing sample was made of peripheral blood. The receptors here all came from a woman aged 30 to 39 who had recovered from COVID-19. Both conserved end residues are part of each CDR3. A D gene is named only where the DNA matches it firmly. Size is stated for part of the rows, as once, few or many counts, or as a class when the clone is expanded.

clone size,V gene,D gene,J gene,CDR3 DNA,CDR3 protein
.,TRBV15,TRBD1,TRBJ2-2,TGTGCCACTCGACAGGGGCTGGCCGGGGAGCTGTTTTTT,CATRQGLAGELFF
.,TRBV7-9,TRBD2,TRBJ2-1,TGTGCCCATACTAGCGGGGAGTTCGATGAGCAGTTCTTC,CAHTSGEFDEQFF
.,TRBV6-1,.,TRBJ1-2,TGTGCCAGCAGTGATCGGGGGGGAAGAGAAGGCTACACCTTC,CASSDRGGREGYTF
.,TRBV11-1,TRBD1,TRBJ2-5,TGTGCCAGCAGCTTACACAGGGGGGAGACAGAGACCCAGTACTTC,CASSLHRGETETQYF
.,TRBV7-8,.,TRBJ1-5,TGTGCCAGCAGCTTAGACCGAGGGAATCAGCCCCAGCATTTT,CASSLDRGNQPQHF
few,TRBV7-3,TRBD2,TRBJ2-2,TGTGCCAGCAGCTTAGAGCGGGACAACACCGGGGAGCTGTTTTTT,CASSLERDNTGELFF
.,TRBV13,TRBD1,TRBJ2-1,TGTGCCAGCAGCGGGGGACAGAGTCCCTACAATGAGCAGTTCTTC,CASSGGQSPYNEQFF
.,TRBV12-3/TRBV12-4,TRBD1,TRBJ1-3,TGTGCCAGCCGGGACAGCTCTGGAAACACCATATATTTT,CASRDSSGNTIYF
.,TRBV5-1,TRBD2,TRBJ2-2,TGCGCCAGCAGCGCCGGACTAGCGTCGAACACCGGGGAGCTGTTTTTT,CASSAGLASNTGELFF
.,TRBV5-4,TRBD1,TRBJ2-7,TGTGCCAGCAGCTCCGGCGACAGGGGCGAGTACGAGCAGTACTTC,CASSSGDRGEYEQYF
.,TRBV6-6,TRBD1,TRBJ1-5,TGTGCCAGCAATCTTGAAGGGGACAGGGGCCATCAGCCCCAGCATTTT,CASNLEGDRGHQPQHF